These 5 T cell receptor beta chains came from one sample sequenced in a study of beta chain features in type 1 diabetes. Reverse transcribing all isolated RNA meant expressed TCRB transcripts were sequenced. Here immunoSEQ multiplex PCR was the method, and the copy in TCRdb shows in-frame clones only, minus some. The data hold some 240,000 clones, with approximately 10% observed a single time. Material: central memory CD4+ T cells from blood. The source of these receptors is a man between 18 and 29 years old in good health.

The rearrangement joins TRBV19 to TRBJ2-3; D may be TRBD1 (6 bases). Trimming pared 6 bases from V and 6 bases from J, leaving 13 bases between. The CDR3 is made up of 13 amino acids. Per germline, CDR1 LNHDA and CDR2 SQIVND (reference sequence). The CDR3 reads CASSHRVRDTQYF. The DNA of the CDR3 is TGTGCCAGTAGCCACAGGGTCCGGGATACGCAGTATTTT.

The chain uses TRBV27 and TRBJ1-5; possible D gene TRBD1, 5 bases. Trimming shortened V by 2 bases and J by 7 bases, and 12 bases separated the two germline ends. This CDR3 comprises 14 residues. Germline CDR1 and CDR2: MNHEY and SMNVEV (reference sequence). The CDR3, as DNA: TGTGCCAGCAGTTTAAGCGGGGCTGCGCAGCCCCAGCATTTT. Its protein is CASSLSGAAQPQHF.

The chain is built from TRBV5-4 and TRBJ1-1; weak D call: TRBD1 (6 bases). The CDR3 has 15 amino acids. Germline assignment: CDR1 SGHNT and CDR2 YYREEE (reference sequence). V was trimmed by 4 bases and J by 4 bases, leaving 17 bases between them. Here the CDR3 reads CASSADAKGGTEAFF. The CDR3, as DNA: TGTGCCAGCAGCGCGGATGCGAAAGGGGGCACTGAAGCTTTCTTT.

This clone appeared a few times. The CDR3 spells CASSLLVGTGRDEQFF. DNA for the CDR3: TGTGCCAGCAGCTTGCTTGTAGGGACAGGGAGGGATGAGCAGTTCTTC. V and J are TRBV5-6 and TRBJ2-1, with TRBD1 identical over 9 bases. The V segment lost 1 base and the J segment 8 bases; nucleotides outside the gene matches: 10. The CDR3 has 16 residues. Per the germline V gene, CDR1 is SGHDT and CDR2 is YYEEEE. Combining the CDR3 with reference TRBV5-6 and TRBJ2-1 gives the whole variable domain DAGVTQSPTHLIKTRGQQVTLRCSPKSGHDTVSWYQQALGQGPQFIFQYYEEEERQRGNFPDRFSGHQFPNYSSELNVNALLLGDSALYLCASSLLVGTGRDEQFFGPGTRLTVL.

This clone occurred a few times. The CDR3: CASSLSPLAGANVLTF. CDR3 DNA sequence: TGTGCCAGCAGCTTAAGTCCCCTTGCTGGGGCCAACGTCCTGACTTTC. The chain links TRBV11-2 to TRBJ2-6; unclear D gene. The length of the CDR3 is 16 residues. In germline, CDR1 is SGHAT, CDR2 FQNNGV. Trimming left V 2 bases short and J 2 bases short, with 10 bases between.